The subject of this entry is one TCR beta chain. The CDR3 runs to 12 residues. Germline-derived CDR1 and CDR2 are DFQATT and SNEGSKA (reference sequence). Trimming shortened V by 0 bases and J by 7 bases, and 6 bases separated the two germline ends. Amplified TCR beta CDR3 regions came from RNA transcripts. HTBI primers drove first-round RT-PCR of the TCR CDR3. Using its own MiXCR run on the multiplex PCR reads, TCRdb lists one record per CDR3 protein. The sample carries 250,000 to 400,000 distinct CDR3 sequences, around 13% recorded once. The entry originates in a study of T cells in Graves' hyperthyroidism and ophthalmopathy.

The receptor was isolated from a woman aged 40 to 49 with Graves' ophthalmopathy. The J gene is TRBJ1-4, the V gene TRBV20-1; no clear D. The sequenced material came from blood. The chain's CDR3 is CSARDPGEKLFF. The CDR3 DNA follows: TGCAGTGCTAGAGACCCCGGTGAAAAACTGTTTTTT.